This T cell receptor beta chain was identified in a study of a mutant IDH1 vaccine in newly diagnosed glioma. Overall study: Commencement of vaccination occurred 4-6 weeks following radiotherapy alone, or concurrently with temozolomide cycles. Treated patients were roughly 60% male, approximately 38% female, mean age roughly 40 years.

This CDR3 has 14 amino acids. The germline V gene has CDR1 MNHEY and CDR2 SVGAGI. V lost 6 bases to trimming and J lost 10 bases; unmatched junction nucleotides: 5. Sequencing was performed with immunoSEQ multiplex PCR; in TCRdb, only in-frame clones are kept and a portion is missing. Among over 50,000 clones, 85% to 90% were seen once, and the ten largest hold roughly 4.8%. On this clone: Its matching antigen is unknown.

Time point given: week 5, during vaccination. Doses comprised 300 ug of mutant IDH1 20-mer peptide each, plus topical imiquimod. The source was PBMCs, collected from a glioma patient whose treatment included an IDH1 peptide vaccine. The chain uses TRBV6-5 and TRBJ1-6; 11 bases match TRBD1. The TCR sequence derives from a middle-aged woman with glioma. CDR3 in amino acids: CASRPGTGGSPLHF. CDR3 coding DNA: TGTGCCAGCAGACCCGGGACAGGGGGATCACCCCTCCACTTT.